The entry below describes one T cell receptor (beta chain). The data originate from a study of CD8 T cells in Susac syndrome. The V segment lost 10 bases and the J segment 0 bases; nucleotides outside the gene matches: 11. This CDR3 has 15 amino acids. Per the germline V gene, CDR1 is MNHNY and CDR2 is SVGAGI (reference sequence). Reverse transcription of about 0.5 to 1 ug RNA used random hexamers. In TCRdb, the immunoSEQ multiplex PCR reads were re-called with MiXCR into one record per CDR3 protein. The profile shows 240,000 or so distinct CDR3 sequences, 95% to 97% of them singletons. The sequenced sample was CD4+ T cells from PBMCs. The chain combines TRBV6-6 with TRBJ2-7; 8 bases match TRBD1. The receptor was derived from a human donor with Susac syndrome. The CDR3 DNA is TGTGCCATCCACCCGACAGGGGAGAGCTCCTACGAGCAGTACTTC. It is translated as CAIHPTGESSYEQYF.